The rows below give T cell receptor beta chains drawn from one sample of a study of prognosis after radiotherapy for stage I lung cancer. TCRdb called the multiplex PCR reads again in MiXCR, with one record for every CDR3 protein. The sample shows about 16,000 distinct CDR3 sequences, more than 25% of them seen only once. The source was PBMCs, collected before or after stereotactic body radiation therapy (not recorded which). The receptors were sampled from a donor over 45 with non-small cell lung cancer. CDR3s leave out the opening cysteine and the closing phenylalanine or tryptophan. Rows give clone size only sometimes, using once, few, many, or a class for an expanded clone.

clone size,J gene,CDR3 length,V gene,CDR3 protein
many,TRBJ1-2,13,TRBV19,ASRTTGGGFNGYT
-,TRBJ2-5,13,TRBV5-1,ASSYGTIGQETQY
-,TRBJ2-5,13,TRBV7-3,ASSTTGTSGETQY
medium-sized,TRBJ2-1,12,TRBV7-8,ASSLQGYYNEQF
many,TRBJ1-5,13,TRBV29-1,SVAEAGGSNQPQH
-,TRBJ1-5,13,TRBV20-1,SARPHGAGNQPQH
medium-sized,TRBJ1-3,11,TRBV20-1,SASPQRGYTIY
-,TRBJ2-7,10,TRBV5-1,ASSPEGYEQH
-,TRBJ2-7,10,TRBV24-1,ATSEQVGKQY
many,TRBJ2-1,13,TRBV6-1,ASSEASGRVDEQF
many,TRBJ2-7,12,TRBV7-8,ASSLMLSWDEQY
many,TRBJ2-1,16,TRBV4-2,ASSQVGFGTSQTNEQF
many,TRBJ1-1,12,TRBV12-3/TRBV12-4,ASKTYRVEAEAF
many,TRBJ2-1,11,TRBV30,AWEGQGYNEQF
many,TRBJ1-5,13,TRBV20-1,SAAPVRGGNQPQH
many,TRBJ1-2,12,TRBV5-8,ASSGGQRQYGYT
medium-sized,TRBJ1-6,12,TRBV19,ASSIGQDNSPLH
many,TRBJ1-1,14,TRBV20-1,SAKPLRGNMNTEAF
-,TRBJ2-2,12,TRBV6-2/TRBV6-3,ASSPGQDNGKLF
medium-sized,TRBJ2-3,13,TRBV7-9,ASSFRQTSTDTQY
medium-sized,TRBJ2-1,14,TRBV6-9,ASSSPGLANYNEQF
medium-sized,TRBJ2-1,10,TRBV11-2,ASSLTGTRKF
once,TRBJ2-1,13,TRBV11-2,ASSPTSGVYNEQF
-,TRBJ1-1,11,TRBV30,ACSGSWWAESF
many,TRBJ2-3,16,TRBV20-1,SARRTSGSRVGTDTQY
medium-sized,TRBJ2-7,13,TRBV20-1,SAPLTSGRAYEQY
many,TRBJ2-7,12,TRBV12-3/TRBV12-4,ASSFRRRDYEQY
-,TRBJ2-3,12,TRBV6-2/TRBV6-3,ASRFIRDKDTQY
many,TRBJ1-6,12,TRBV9,ASSGTGNNSPLH
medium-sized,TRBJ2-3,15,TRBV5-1,ASRTSGRLSSTDTQY
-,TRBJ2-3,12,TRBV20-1,SAWTSGTTDTQY
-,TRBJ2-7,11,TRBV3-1,ASRSGHSYEQY
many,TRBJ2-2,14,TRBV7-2,ASSWSQVANTGGLF
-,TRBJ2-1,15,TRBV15,ATSRDGAGSPYNEQF
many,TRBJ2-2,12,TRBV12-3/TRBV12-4,ASSPSRGIGELF
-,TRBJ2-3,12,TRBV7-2,VSSFQRGTDTQY